The 11 T cell receptor beta chains below all came from one sample that was sequenced in a study of blood T cell repertoires in COVID-19. Clones were sequenced by immunoSEQ multiplex PCR, and TCRdb holds only the in-frame ones, with some missing. The sample contains roughly 250,000 clones, 88% of which appear only once. Sequencing used peripheral blood. The receptors shown here come from a woman in her 30s with acute or convalescent COVID-19.

This clone was seen a few times. Other DNA variants within this sample encode the same CDR3. The chain combines TRBV15 with TRBJ1-3, with D unclear. Per germline, CDR1 LNHNV and CDR2 YYDKDF (reference sequence). This CDR3 contains 15 residues. V lost 0 bases to trimming and J lost 3 bases, with 9 bases between them. CDR3 sequence reads: CATSRDRGSGNTIYF. The CDR3 coding sequence is TGTGCCACCAGCAGAGATCGGGGAAGTGGAAACACCATATATTTT. The whole variable domain, remainder taken from reference TRBV15 and TRBJ1-3, is DAMVIQNPRYQVTQFGKPVTLSCSQTLNHNVMYWYQQKSSQAPKLLFHYYDKDFNNEADTPDNFQSRRPNTSFCFLDIRSPGLGDTAMYLCATSRDRGSGNTIYFGEGSWLTVV.

J is TRBJ1-2 and V is TRBV6-5, with 7 bases fitting TRBD1. The V and J ends lost 5 bases and 2 bases, in that order; junction bases with no gene match: 8. The CDR3 totals 15 residues. Germline assignment: CDR1 MNHEY and CDR2 SVGAGI. The CDR3 region is CASSRQDRSNYGYTF. The CDR3, as DNA: TGTGCCAGCAGTCGACAGGACAGGTCCAACTATGGCTACACCTTC.

This rearrangement joins TRBV19 to TRBJ1-2, with D perhaps TRBD1 (5 bases). V lost 7 bases and J 4 bases, leaving 13 bases between the germline ends. CDR3 length equals 13 residues. Germline CDR1 is LNHDA and CDR2 is SQIVND (reference sequence). The CDR3 DNA sequence: TGTGCCAGTACCGGGGGACCGCGCTATGGCTACACCTTC. Its protein product is CASTGGPRYGYTF.

This clone was seen a single time. The rearrangement joins TRBV27 to TRBJ2-4; TRBD2 matches at 7 bases. The V gene's germline CDR1 is MNHEY and CDR2 SMNVEV (reference sequence). The CDR3 loop spans 15 amino acids. Trimming at V came to 2 bases and at J to 2 bases, leaving 3 bases not matched to a gene. The CDR3 coding sequence is TGTGCCAGCAGTTTAGGCGGGAGCTCCAAAAACATTCAGTACTTC. Translating it yields CASSLGGSSKNIQYF.

The CDR3: CAIRGLSAGTQYF. DNA for the CDR3: TGTGCCATCAGAGGTCTGAGTGCGGGTACGCAGTATTTT. The chain has TRBV10-3 and TRBJ2-3; maybe TRBD2 (5 bases). V was trimmed by 6 bases and J by 8 bases, leaving 15 bases between them. CDR1 ENHRY and CDR2 SYGVKD come from the germline V gene. The CDR3 extends over 13 amino acids.

The chain joins TRBV12-5 to TRBJ2-1, with D perhaps matching TRBD2 (6 bases). The V gene lost 7 bases and the J gene lost 7 bases, with 20 bases spanning the gap. The germline gives CDR1 LGHNT, CDR2 FRNRAP. This CDR3 has 15 residues. CDR3 nucleotides: TGTGCTAGTGCTTTAGTCCCGGGGGTGGGGAATGAGCAGTTCTTC. Its translation is CASALVPGVGNEQFF.

This rearrangement joins TRBV4-2 to TRBJ2-7; 9 bases map to TRBD2. V trimming: 5 bases; J trimming: 3 bases; junction bases outside the gene matches: 8. The CDR3 loop spans 15 amino acids. CDR1 is LGHNA, CDR2 YNFKEQ, per germline. The CDR3 region is CASSNSGSPHYEQYF. Written as DNA, the CDR3 is TGTGCCAGCAGCAATAGCGGGAGCCCGCACTACGAGCAGTACTTC.

The genes are TRBV29-1 and TRBJ2-3; 8 nucleotides line up with TRBD2. Per the germline V gene, CDR1 is SQVTM and CDR2 is ANQGSEA. V dropped 5 bases and J dropped 1; count of bases not matched to a gene: 2. This CDR3 comprises 13 residues. In DNA form, the CDR3 reads TGCAGCGTTCAGCGGGGGCGCACAGATACGCAGTATTTT. Protein sequence: CSVQRGRTDTQYF.

V is TRBV7-2 and J is TRBJ2-3, with 14 nucleotides matching TRBD2. The V segment lost 2 bases and the J segment 4 bases; nucleotides outside the gene matches: 5. Looked up from germline, CDR1 is SGHTA and CDR2 is FQGNSA. CDR3 length: 17 residues. The CDR3 DNA sequence: TGTGCCAGCAGCTTAACGACTAGCGGGAGGGCATCAGATACGCAGTATTTT. It yields the protein CASSLTTSGRASDTQYF. The full variable domain, with the rest looked up from reference TRBV7-2 and TRBJ2-3, is GAGVSQSPSNKVTEKGKDVELRCDPISGHTALYWYRQSLGQGLEFLIYFQGNSAPDKSGLPSDRFSAERTGGSVSTLTIQRTQQEDSAVYLCASSLTTSGRASDTQYFGPGTRLTVL.

J is TRBJ2-7 and V is TRBV10-3; 13 nucleotides match TRBD2. The CDR3 is 17 residues long. Per germline, CDR1 ENHRY and CDR2 SYGVKD. Trimming cost V 5 bases and J 0 bases; bases outside gene matches: 7. CDR3 sequence (DNA): TGTGCCATCAGTCAACTAGCGGGAGGGCAGAGCTCCTACGAGCAGTACTTC. Translation: CAISQLAGGQSSYEQYF.

The chain joins TRBV29-1 to TRBJ2-2, with TRBD2 matching 7 bases. Germline V gene data show CDR1 as SQVTM and CDR2 as ANQGSEA. The V segment lost 4 bases and the J segment 4 bases; nucleotides outside the gene matches: 0. The CDR3 runs to 12 residues. CDR3 sequence: CSVGGGTGELFF. CDR3 nucleotides: TGCAGCGTTGGGGGGGGCACCGGGGAGCTGTTTTTT.